The clone carrying this T cell receptor (beta chain) was recorded at least ten times. Its antigen is not known. The record originates from a study of post-analysis software for immune sequencing data. On the study more broadly: Recorded subtypes: relapsing-remitting, secondary progressive, progressive-relapsing; some patients unannotated. General study points: When the samples were clustered directly with F measure, those that had been prepared in the same batch showed strong co-clustering. People with multiple sclerosis had a significantly lower normalized Chao1 diversity than controls did. A handful of TRBV segments were significantly more frequent in patients than in controls. TRBV5-6, TRBV5-1 and TRBV20-1 were among these segments.

TCR beta libraries were prepared from cDNA with unique molecular identifiers. T cells numbering about 0.95 to 10 million gave rise to 500,000 or so cDNA molecules. TCRdb reanalysed the PCR reads using MiXCR and keeps one entry per CDR3 protein. The sample lists 650,000 to 900,000 distinct CDR3 sequences; more than 45% were seen once. The CDR3 contains 14 residues. Germline V gene lookup returns CDR1 SQVTM and CDR2 ANQGSEA. V was trimmed by 6 bases and J by 0 bases, leaving 15 bases between them. Material for sequencing was blood. This TCR came from a girl aged 5-17 years with multiple sclerosis. This chain uses TRBV29-1 with TRBJ2-7, with D perhaps TRBD2 (5 bases). The CDR3 loop is CSVPRGPNSYEQYF. CDR3 bases: TGCAGCGTCCCCCGGGGTCCCAACTCCTACGAGCAGTACTTC.